This note documents a single T cell receptor beta chain sequence. No antigen is known for it. Germline V gene lookup returns CDR1 SGHRS and CDR2 YFSETQ. CDR3 length: 18 amino acids. V lost 4 bases and J lost 0, with 17 bases in between. The sample comes from a study of Ad26.COV2.S vaccination and SARS-CoV-2 variants. Study-level information: The study gave Ad26.COV2.S intramuscularly, once or twice 56 days apart. Study results and limitations: For non-spike TCRs, breadth in vaccine recipients resembled that in placebo recipients. Vaccinees reportedly had broad spike-specific CD8+ and CD4+ T cell responses.

Treatment described: roughly 18 received Ad26.COV2.S at low or high dose, single or two shots; 5 received placebo; per-sample allocation not given. Collection of the samples took place on day 63 after the first injection of vaccine or placebo. TCRdb's table, derived via immunoSEQ multiplex PCR, lists solely in-frame clones and lacks some. Among some 320,000 clones listed, more than 70% were seen once. This specimen was peripheral blood, taken in a trial of Ad26.COV2.S vaccine versus placebo. This clonotype was obtained from a person between 18 and 59 years old who received the Ad26.COV2.S COVID-19 vaccine or a placebo. This chain joins TRBV5-1 and TRBJ2-6; perhaps TRBD1 as D (6 bases). DNA of the CDR3: TGCGCCAGCAGCCCGCGAGGGGGACCGAGCTCTGGGGCCAACGTCCTGACTTTC. It codes for CASSPRGGPSSGANVLTF.